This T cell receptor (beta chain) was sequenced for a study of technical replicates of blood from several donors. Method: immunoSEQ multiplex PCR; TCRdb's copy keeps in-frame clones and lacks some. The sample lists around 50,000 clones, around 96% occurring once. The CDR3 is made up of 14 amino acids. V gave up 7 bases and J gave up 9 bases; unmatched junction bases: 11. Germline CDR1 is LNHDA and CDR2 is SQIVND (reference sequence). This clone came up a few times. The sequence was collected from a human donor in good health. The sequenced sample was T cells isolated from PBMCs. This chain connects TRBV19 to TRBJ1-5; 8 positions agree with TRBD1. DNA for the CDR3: TGTGCCAGTACGGGACAGGCAACGGTTGGGCCCCAGCATTTT. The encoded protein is CASTGQATVGPQHF.